This T cell receptor (beta chain) is from a study of T cells in Graves' hyperthyroidism and ophthalmopathy. V lost 2 bases and J lost 5, with 19 bases in between. Germline CDR1 reads DFQATT; CDR2 reads SNEGSKA (reference sequence). The CDR3 spans 15 residues. Overall study findings and caveats: Most thyroid clonotypes expanded above 0.001 were also detected in blood.

Researchers took RNA transcripts and amplified the TCR beta CDR3 regions from them. The HTBI set primed first-round TCR CDR3 RT-PCR. Each CDR3 protein is one row after TCRdb ran MiXCR on the multiplex PCR reads. The sample lists approximately 380,000 distinct CDR3 sequences, about 14% seen once, with 25% to 30% in the top ten. The table lists this clonotype with a few counts. Its antigen remains unidentified. Sample: blood. The receptor was isolated from a man aged 45-60 years with Graves' ophthalmopathy. The V and J genes are TRBV20-1 and TRBJ2-7; D may correspond to TRBD1 or TRBD2 (5 bases each). CDR3 loop: CSARLGVAGTHEQYF. CDR3 sequence (DNA): TGCAGTGCTAGACTTGGGGTCGCAGGGACCCACGAGCAGTACTTC.